The 20 T cell receptor beta chains given below trace back to one sample, sequenced in a study of blood T cell repertoires in COVID-19. Libraries were prepared by immunoSEQ multiplex PCR; TCRdb keeps only in-frame clonotypes and omits some of them. The sample holds approximately 110,000 clones, more than 75% seen once. The specimen sequenced was peripheral blood. Source of these receptors: a woman aged 40 to 49 with acute or convalescent COVID-19.

The CDR3 coding sequence is TGTGCCAGCAGTGAGGGGTGGGAGTTCAGAAACACCATATATTTT. Protein: CASSEGWEFRNTIYF. The J gene is TRBJ1-3, the V gene TRBV6-1; D unclear. V shed 3 bases and J shed 5 bases, with 14 bases lying between them. Looked up from germline, CDR1 is MNHNS and CDR2 is SASEGT. The CDR3 totals 15 residues.

The V gene is TRBV14, the J gene TRBJ1-2, with 9 bases fitting TRBD1. This CDR3 contains 13 residues. V lost 5 bases, J lost 7 bases, and 5 bases stayed unmatched. The V gene's germline CDR1 is SGHDN and CDR2 FVKESK. CDR3 loop: CASSRTGGRGYTF. Written as DNA, the CDR3 is TGTGCCAGCAGCAGAACAGGGGGCCGTGGCTACACCTTC.

The chain has TRBV7-8 and TRBJ2-7, with D possibly being TRBD2 (6 bases). Deletions cut 2 bases from V and 4 bases from J, with 12 bases between. Germline CDR1 SGHVS, CDR2 FQNEAQ. This CDR3 spans 14 amino acids. The CDR3 DNA sequence: TGTGCCAGCAGCTTAATGCGGGGCGGGTACGAGCAGTACTTC. This gives the protein CASSLMRGGYEQYF.

V is TRBV21-1 and J is TRBJ1-3; the D call of TRBD1 is as the table states it, not checked on the DNA. TRBV21-1 corresponds to a pseudogene. The CDR3 is 16 residues long. Here the CDR3 DNA reads TGTGCCAGCAGCAAACCGCCCCAGGCGTCTGGAAACACCATATATTTT. Residues: CASSKPPQASGNTIYF.

V is TRBV29-1 and J is TRBJ1-2; 9 positions agree with TRBD1. Per the germline V gene, CDR1 is SQVTM and CDR2 is ANQGSEA. V lost 7 bases to trimming and J lost 4 bases; unmatched junction nucleotides: 4. CDR3 length: 12 residues. Here the CDR3 reads CSAGTGLYGYTF. The DNA for the CDR3 is TGCAGCGCTGGGACAGGGCTCTATGGCTACACCTTC.

The J gene is TRBJ2-7, the V gene TRBV5-1, with TRBD2 identical over 9 bases. The CDR3 has 17 amino acids. The ends lost 0 bases at V and 0 bases at J; junction bases unmatched: 7. The germline V gene has CDR1 SGHRS and CDR2 YFSETQ. CDR3 nucleotide sequence: TGCGCCAGCAGCTTGGGGGCTAGCGGGGCCCTCTCCTACGAGCAGTACTTC. Its translation: CASSLGASGALSYEQYF.

CDR3 nucleotides: TGTGCCAGCAGCTTAACCGGGACAGGGAATGAAAAACTGTTTTTT. It specifies CASSLTGTGNEKLFF. The J gene is TRBJ1-4, the V gene TRBV7-3; 9 positions match TRBD1. In germline, CDR1 is SGHTA, CDR2 FQGTGA. This CDR3 is built from 15 residues. Trimming cost V 0 bases and J 5 bases; bases outside gene matches: 1.

The J gene is TRBJ2-7, the V gene TRBV27; TRBD2 aligns across 8 bases. Per the germline V gene, CDR1 is MNHEY and CDR2 is SMNVEV (reference sequence). The CDR3 length is 16 residues. With V trimmed by 2 bases and J by 3 bases, 9 bases remained unmatched. The DNA of the CDR3 is TGTGCCAGCAGTTTACGTGCGGCGGGGGGAAACTACGAGCAGTACTTC. Encoded protein: CASSLRAAGGNYEQYF.

The chain has TRBV5-1 and TRBJ2-2, with TRBD2 matching over 7 bases. The germline V gene has CDR1 SGHRS and CDR2 YFSETQ. The CDR3 sequence is 14 residues long. After removal of 0 bases from V and 7 bases from J, the junction contained 3 bases not matched to a gene. CDR3 sequence reads: CASSLERGHGELFF. The CDR3 nucleotides are TGCGCCAGCAGCTTGGAGCGGGGCCACGGGGAGCTGTTTTTT.

The V gene is TRBV6-1, the J gene TRBJ2-1; D remains ambiguous. V lost 3 bases and J lost 3, with 15 bases in between. The germline CDR1 and CDR2 sequences are MNHNS and SASEGT. The CDR3 length is 16 residues. CDR3 residues: CASSDALGAVYNEQFF. The CDR3 bases are TGTGCCAGCAGTGATGCCCTCGGTGCGGTCTACAATGAGCAGTTCTTC.

The chain couples TRBV19 to TRBJ2-7, with TRBD1 matching 7 bases. Germline loops: CDR1 LNHDA, CDR2 SQIVND (reference sequence). Unmatched junction bases numbered 5, after V lost 3 bases and J lost 0 bases. There are 15 residues in the CDR3. In DNA, the CDR3 is TGTGCCAGTAGTATGGTGACAGGGAGCTCCTACGAGCAGTACTTC. It codes for CASSMVTGSSYEQYF.

The chain couples TRBV7-9 to TRBJ2-1, with unresolved D. The ends were cut back, 5 bases at V and 5 bases at J, with 16 bases in the middle. The CDR3 extends over 15 amino acids. Germline V CDR1 and CDR2: SEHNR, FQNEAQ (reference sequence). CDR3 sequence reads: CASSLLQMGDNEQFF. The CDR3 nucleotides read TGTGCCAGCAGCCTTCTACAGATGGGTGACAATGAGCAGTTCTTC.

The V and J genes are TRBV6-5 and TRBJ1-5; 8 bases agree with TRBD1. This CDR3 is 15 amino acids long. Germline V lookup: CDR1 MNHEY, CDR2 SVGAGI. V dropped 7 bases and J dropped 2; count of bases not matched to a gene: 7. As DNA, the CDR3 is TGTGCCAGCATGACGGACAGGGCGGGCAATCAGCCCCAGCATTTT. Its translation is CASMTDRAGNQPQHF.

V and J are TRBV3-1 (or the pseudogene TRBV3-2) and TRBJ1-2, with 7 bases fitting TRBD1. Germline V gene sequence: CDR1 LGHDT, CDR2 YNNKEL (reference sequence). This CDR3 spans 16 amino acids. V dropped 3 bases and J dropped 0; count of bases not matched to a gene: 7. CDR3 amino acids: CASSHRTGTANYGYTF. The CDR3 DNA reads as TGTGCCAGCAGCCACCGTACCGGGACAGCTAACTATGGCTACACCTTC.

V and J are TRBV4-3 and TRBJ1-2; no clear D. Trimming cost V 0 bases and J 1 base, with 9 bases left between them. Germline V gene data show CDR1 as LGHNA and CDR2 as YSLEER. The CDR3 consists of 15 residues. The DNA of the CDR3 is TGCGCCAGCAGCCAAGAAATTGCCAGTAACTATGGCTACACCTTC. This encodes CASSQEIASNYGYTF.

Here the CDR3 reads CAFGYTTYNEQFF. CDR3 bases: TGTGCCTTCGGGTATACCACCTACAATGAGCAGTTCTTC. V gene TRBV30 combines with J gene TRBJ2-1; D ambiguous. Germline loops: CDR1 GTSNPN, CDR2 SVGIG (reference sequence). The V gene lost 7 bases and the J gene lost 2 bases, with 12 bases spanning the gap. The CDR3 extends over 13 amino acids.

This clone showed up just a few times. V is TRBV7-8 and J is TRBJ2-1, with a tentative D call TRBD2 (6 bases). Germline assignment: CDR1 SGHVS and CDR2 FQNEAQ. The germline V and J ends were trimmed by 0 bases and 4 bases, with 7 bases remaining between them. CDR3 length equals 14 residues. For the CDR3, the DNA is TGTGCCAGCAGCTTAGCCGGGGGTTACAATGAGCAGTTCTTC. It yields the protein CASSLAGGYNEQFF.

The rearrangement links TRBV5-4 to TRBJ2-7; possibly TRBD2 for D (6 bases). The germline V and J ends were trimmed by 3 bases and 7 bases, with 8 bases remaining between them. The CDR3 consists of 11 residues. Germline CDR1 and CDR2: SGHNT and YYREEE (reference sequence). The CDR3, as DNA: TGTGCCAGCAGCTCGGCGGGAGAGCAGTACTTC. Its protein product is CASSSAGEQYF.

The chain recombines TRBV5-1 with TRBJ1-1, with D unclear. Per the germline V gene, CDR1 is SGHRS and CDR2 is YFSETQ. With 0 bases removed from V and 2 bases from J, the gap between germline ends came to 8 bases. CDR3 length: 14 residues. The CDR3 loop is CASSLGLSNTEAFF. The CDR3, as DNA: TGCGCCAGCAGCTTGGGGTTGAGCAACACTGAAGCTTTCTTT.

The V and J genes are TRBV14 and TRBJ2-2, with D perhaps matching TRBD1 (6 bases). Deletions cut 3 bases from V and 4 bases from J, with 15 bases between. The germline gives CDR1 SGHDN, CDR2 FVKESK. CDR3 size: 16 residues. The CDR3 region has the DNA TGTGCCAGCAGCCACCTCGGACAGTCGGGCACCGGGGAGCTGTTTTTT. This codes for CASSHLGQSGTGELFF.